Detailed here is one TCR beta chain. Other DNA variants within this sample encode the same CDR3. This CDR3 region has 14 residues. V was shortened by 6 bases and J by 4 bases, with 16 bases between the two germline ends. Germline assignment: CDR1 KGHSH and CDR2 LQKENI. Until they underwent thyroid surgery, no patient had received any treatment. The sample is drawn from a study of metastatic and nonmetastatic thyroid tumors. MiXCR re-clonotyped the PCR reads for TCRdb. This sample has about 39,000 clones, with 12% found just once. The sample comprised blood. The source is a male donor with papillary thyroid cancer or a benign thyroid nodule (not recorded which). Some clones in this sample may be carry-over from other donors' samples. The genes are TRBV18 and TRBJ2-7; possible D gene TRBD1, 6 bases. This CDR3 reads CASSLRDTSYEQYF. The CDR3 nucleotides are TGTGCCAGCTCCCTCCGGGACACCTCTTACGAGCAGTACTTC.